This T cell receptor beta chain was recorded in a study of identical twins. In germline, CDR1 is DFQATT, CDR2 SNEGSKA (reference sequence). The CDR3 contains 13 residues. V was shortened by 4 bases and J by 2 bases, with 9 bases between the two germline ends. TCRdb reanalysed the 5' RACE reads using MiXCR and keeps one entry per CDR3 protein. The sample consists of approximately 500,000 distinct CDR3 sequences, 24% of them appearing once. These same records also appear under a second study, on T cells expressing NK-cell markers. That study reports: These clonotypes additionally ranked first within the CD3+CD56-NKG2C+ fraction of a handful of donors.

Sequencing input: CD4+ T cells sorted from blood. The chain is built from TRBV20-1 and TRBJ2-1, with D tentatively TRBD2 (5 bases). This clonotype originated in a woman under 30 in good health. The CDR3 DNA is TGCAGTGCTAATAGCGTCGCCTACAATGAGCAGTTCTTC. It yields the protein CSANSVAYNEQFF.